This is a list of T cell receptor beta chains from one sample in a study of blood T cell repertoires in COVID-19. Data came from immunoSEQ multiplex PCR; TCRdb stores just in-frame clones and leaves some out. The sample contains fewer than 150,000 clones, approximately 88% of which appear only once. Sequenced sample: peripheral blood. Receptors originate from a woman in her thirties or forties with acute or convalescent COVID-19. CDR3s include the opening cysteine and the closing phenylalanine or tryptophan. Fields, in order: clone size, J gene, V gene, D gene, CDR3 protein, CDR3 DNA. D genes are given only for firm matches. Not every row has a clone size; where given, it reads once, few, many or a size class.

clone_size: .; j_call: TRBJ2-7; v_call: TRBV7-9; d_call: .; cdr3_aa: CASSLASRRPYEQYF; cdr3_nt: TGTGCCAGCAGCTTAGCCAGTCGGAGACCCTACGAGCAGTACTTC
clone_size: .; j_call: TRBJ2-7; v_call: TRBV15; d_call: .; cdr3_aa: CATSSNPSSSYEQYF; cdr3_nt: TGTGCCACCAGCAGTAACCCCTCTAGCTCCTACGAGCAGTACTTC
clone_size: .; j_call: TRBJ1-1; v_call: TRBV27; d_call: TRBD1; cdr3_aa: CASSLYTGGMNTEAFF; cdr3_nt: TGTGCCAGCAGTTTATACACAGGGGGAATGAACACTGAAGCTTTCTTT
clone_size: .; j_call: TRBJ1-1; v_call: TRBV5-1; d_call: TRBD1; cdr3_aa: CASSGNGQVLSAFF; cdr3_nt: TGCGCCAGCAGCGGAAACGGACAGGTTCTGTCAGCTTTCTTT
clone_size: .; j_call: TRBJ2-7; v_call: TRBV11-3; d_call: .; cdr3_aa: CASSLGGPPYEQYF; cdr3_nt: TGTGCCAGCAGCTTAGGGGGCCCCCCCTACGAGCAGTACTTC
clone_size: .; j_call: TRBJ2-1; v_call: TRBV6-6; d_call: TRBD1; cdr3_aa: CASSRADRGRSYNEQFF; cdr3_nt: TGTGCCAGCAGTCGTGCGGACAGGGGGAGGTCCTACAATGAGCAGTTCTTC
clone_size: .; j_call: TRBJ1-4; v_call: TRBV30; d_call: TRBD1; cdr3_aa: CAWSGGTAINEKLFF; cdr3_nt: TGTGCCTGGAGTGGGGGGACAGCGATTAATGAAAAACTGTTTTTT
clone_size: .; j_call: TRBJ2-1; v_call: TRBV19; d_call: TRBD2; cdr3_aa: CASRASSGGSYNEQFF; cdr3_nt: TGTGCCAGTAGGGCCTCTAGCGGGGGGTCCTACAATGAGCAGTTCTTC
clone_size: .; j_call: TRBJ2-4; v_call: TRBV11-3; d_call: TRBD1; cdr3_aa: CASGLDRGQRWAKNIQYF; cdr3_nt: TGTGCCAGCGGCCTGGACAGGGGACAGCGTTGGGCCAAAAACATTCAGTACTTC
clone_size: .; j_call: TRBJ1-2; v_call: TRBV5-1; d_call: .; cdr3_aa: CASSSATGNYGYTF; cdr3_nt: TGCGCCAGCAGCTCCGCTACAGGGAACTATGGCTACACCTTC
clone_size: .; j_call: TRBJ1-4; v_call: TRBV7-9; d_call: TRBD1; cdr3_aa: CASSLFGQGTEKLFF; cdr3_nt: TGTGCCAGCAGCTTATTCGGACAGGGTACTGAAAAACTGTTTTTT
clone_size: .; j_call: TRBJ1-2; v_call: TRBV7-9; d_call: .; cdr3_aa: CASSLEGVIRGYTF; cdr3_nt: TGTGCCAGCAGCTTAGAAGGGGTCATAAGGGGCTACACCTTC
clone_size: .; j_call: TRBJ2-1; v_call: TRBV7-2; d_call: .; cdr3_aa: CASSLPGELHYNEQFF; cdr3_nt: TGTGCCAGCAGCCTACCGGGGGAACTACACTACAATGAGCAGTTCTTC
clone_size: .; j_call: TRBJ2-1; v_call: TRBV2; d_call: TRBD2; cdr3_aa: CASSWLTSGGDNEQFF; cdr3_nt: TGTGCCAGCAGTTGGTTGACTAGCGGGGGAGACAATGAGCAGTTCTTC
clone_size: .; j_call: TRBJ2-7; v_call: TRBV7-2; d_call: .; cdr3_aa: CASSLFNYRESEQYF; cdr3_nt: TGTGCCAGCAGCTTATTTAATTACAGGGAAAGCGAGCAGTACTTC
clone_size: .; j_call: TRBJ2-6; v_call: TRBV2; d_call: .; cdr3_aa: CASSDFAGKLYGANVLTF; cdr3_nt: TGTGCCAGCAGTGACTTCGCAGGGAAGCTCTATGGGGCCAACGTCCTGACTTTC
clone_size: .; j_call: TRBJ2-7; v_call: TRBV11-2; d_call: TRBD2; cdr3_aa: CASSSGGRTYEQYF; cdr3_nt: TGTGCCAGCAGCTCGGGAGGGAGGACCTACGAGCAGTACTTC
clone_size: once; j_call: TRBJ1-6; v_call: TRBV19; d_call: .; cdr3_aa: CASSSRQTSNPLHF; cdr3_nt: TGTGCCAGTAGCTCCAGACAGACGTCGAATCCCCTCCACTTT
clone_size: .; j_call: TRBJ1-1; v_call: TRBV5-1; d_call: TRBD1; cdr3_aa: CASSVTGGTEAFF; cdr3_nt: TGCGCCAGCAGCGTCACAGGGGGCACTGAAGCTTTCTTT
clone_size: .; j_call: TRBJ1-1; v_call: TRBV9; d_call: .; cdr3_aa: CASSVSPTGLWTEAFF; cdr3_nt: TGTGCCAGCAGCGTAAGCCCCACAGGGTTGTGGACTGAAGCTTTCTTT
clone_size: .; j_call: TRBJ1-2; v_call: TRBV4-2; d_call: .; cdr3_aa: CASSQDQGGYTF; cdr3_nt: TGTGCCAGCAGCCAAGATCAGGGCGGCTACACCTTC
clone_size: .; j_call: TRBJ2-7; v_call: TRBV27; d_call: TRBD2; cdr3_aa: CASSSQRGVFSEQYF; cdr3_nt: TGTGCCAGCAGTTCCCAGCGGGGGGTCTTTAGCGAGCAGTACTTC
clone_size: once; j_call: TRBJ1-1; v_call: TRBV6-5; d_call: TRBD1; cdr3_aa: CASSTGTGTKAFF; cdr3_nt: TGTGCCAGCAGCACCGGGACAGGCACGAAAGCTTTCTTT
clone_size: .; j_call: TRBJ1-2; v_call: TRBV27; d_call: TRBD1; cdr3_aa: CASNLRGQGAGRIYGYTF; cdr3_nt: TGTGCCAGCAACCTAAGGGGACAGGGGGCGGGAAGAATCTATGGCTACACCTTC
clone_size: .; j_call: TRBJ1-1; v_call: TRBV7-8; d_call: .; cdr3_aa: CASSLTLEVPEAFF; cdr3_nt: TGTGCCAGCAGCTTAACTTTGGAGGTTCCTGAAGCTTTCTTT
clone_size: .; j_call: TRBJ1-1; v_call: TRBV12-5; d_call: .; cdr3_aa: CASGYQAEAFF; cdr3_nt: TGTGCTAGTGGTTATCAGGCAGAAGCTTTCTTT
clone_size: few; j_call: TRBJ1-3; v_call: TRBV9; d_call: .; cdr3_aa: CASGEVASGSGNTIYF; cdr3_nt: TGTGCCAGCGGGGAAGTGGCGTCGGGGTCTGGAAACACCATATATTTT